This T cell receptor (beta chain) was sequenced in a study of T-cell memory formation after mild COVID-19. V lost 7 bases and J lost 3, with 7 bases in between. CDR3 length: 12 residues. TCRdb fed the 5' RACE reads into MiXCR, producing one record per CDR3 protein. The sample lists about 340,000 distinct CDR3 sequences, more than 20% occurring once. The material sequenced was PBMCs or a T cell subset sorted from them (not recorded which). V is TRBV12-3 or TRBV12-4 and J is TRBJ1-5; D not certain. The clonotype originates from a man aged 18 to 35 who had mild COVID-19 (a few samples of this study predate the infection). Cell type and time point are not known. CDR3 sequence reads: CASKANNQPQHF. CDR3 bases: TGTGCCAGCAAGGCAAACAATCAGCCCCAGCATTTT.